Listed below are T cell receptor beta chains from one sample, sequenced in a study of read filtering for tumor transcriptome and immune sequencing. Via MiXCR, TCRdb re-called the reads, giving one row per CDR3 protein. The sample includes 90,000 or so distinct CDR3 sequences, around a fifth of them seen just once. The sequencing input was a population of CD138-negative cells sorted from bone marrow. These receptors were obtained from a donor at least 40 years old with multiple myeloma. The CDR3 runs from the conserved cysteine through the conserved F or W. The D gene is left open where the match is weak. Expanded clones are given a class, and other clones once, few, many or no size at all.

TRBV29-1	-	TRBJ2-5	TRBD2	TGCAGCGCCACCCGGGGCGGGGGTTTCCAAGAGACCCAGTACTTC	CSATRGGGFQETQYF
TRBV27	many	TRBJ1-6	-	TGTGCCAGCAGTTTATTTGCCAGTGCTTCACCCCTCCACTTT	CASSLFASASPLHF
TRBV7-8	many	TRBJ1-2	-	TGTGCCAGCAGCCGAACCCTGACAGATTCTAACTATGGCTACACCTTC	CASSRTLTDSNYGYTF
TRBV29-1	many	TRBJ2-3	-	TGCAGCGTGCAACCTCGACCGGGATTCTTCAACGGTACGCAGTATTTT	CSVQPRPGFFNGTQYF
TRBV6-5	-	TRBJ1-2	TRBD1	TGTGCCAGCAGTCCCCGACAGGGGGGAGACTATGGCTACACCTTC	CASSPRQGGDYGYTF
TRBV20-1	many	TRBJ2-2	TRBD1	TGCAGTGCTAAAGGGGGACAGGGGCCCGGGGAGCTGTTTTTT	CSAKGGQGPGELFF
TRBV5-1	few	TRBJ2-3	-	TGCGCCAGCAGCTTGGATACGCAGTATTTT	CASSLDTQYF
TRBV7-9	many	TRBJ1-1	-	TGTGCCAGCAGCTTAGAGGGGTTATCCATGAACACTGAAGCTTTCTTT	CASSLEGLSMNTEAFF
TRBV20-1	many	TRBJ1-5	TRBD1	TGCAGTGCTAGGTTGAGGGGGCCACGAACTGGCAATCAGCCCCAGCATTTT	CSARLRGPRTGNQPQHF
TRBV19	many	TRBJ2-7	TRBD1	TGTGCCACCGCCGGGACAGGGACCTACGAGCAGTACTTC	CATAGTGTYEQYF
TRBV4-1	many	TRBJ2-2	-	TGCGCCAGCACCCGGGCGGCCTCGGGCACCGGGGAGCTGTTTTTT	CASTRAASGTGELFF
TRBV5-1	few	TRBJ2-5	TRBD2	TGCGCCAGCGGAACTAGCGGAGGAGCAGAGACCCAGTACTTC	CASGTSGGAETQYF
TRBV20-1	many	TRBJ2-5	-	TGCAGTGCCCCAACTGGGACCCAGTACTTC	CSAPTGTQYF
TRBV28	few	TRBJ2-7	-	TGTGCCAGCAACCTTTTGGGCGGGACCTACGAGCAGTACTTC	CASNLLGGTYEQYF
TRBV12-3/TRBV12-4	many	TRBJ2-7	-	TGTGCCAGCAGCGGGACCGGGCACGAGCAGTACTTC	CASSGTGHEQYF
TRBV11-2	many	TRBJ2-7	-	TGTGCCAGCAGCCCTGTCAGGGCAGCTTACGAGCAGTACTTC	CASSPVRAAYEQYF
TRBV5-5	many	TRBJ2-1	-	TGTGCCAGCAGCCTGGGGACTTATTTGGGTGAGCAGTTCTTC	CASSLGTYLGEQFF
TRBV6-5	many	TRBJ2-1	TRBD1	TGTGCCAGCAGTCCGACAGGGACGGGATATGAGCAGTTCTTC	CASSPTGTGYEQFF
TRBV5-1	-	TRBJ2-3	-	TGCGCCAGCAGTTGGACGGCCACAGATACGCAGTATTTT	CASSWTATDTQYF
TRBV11-2	many	TRBJ2-1	TRBD2	TGTGCCAGCAGCTTCAGGGACTACTATTCGGAGCAGTTCTTC	CASSFRDYYSEQFF
TRBV2	-	TRBJ1-6	TRBD1	TGTGCCAGCAGTGAGATACCGGGACAGGGGACTTCACCCCTCCACTTT	CASSEIPGQGTSPLHF
TRBV7-3	many	TRBJ2-2	-	TGTGCCAGCAGCAGACAGGACACCGGGGAGCTGTTTTTT	CASSRQDTGELFF
TRBV12-3/TRBV12-4	many	TRBJ1-5	-	TGTGCCAGCAGTTTTACCAGCAATCAGCCCCAGCATTTT	CASSFTSNQPQHF
TRBV18	-	TRBJ1-1	-	TGTGCCAACTCTGACGAGGCGACATTTGAAGCTTTCTTT	CANSDEATFEAFF
TRBV28	few	TRBJ1-5	TRBD1	TGTGCCAGCAGTCCCGACAGGGTCGGAAATCAGCCCCAGCATTTT	CASSPDRVGNQPQHF
TRBV7-2	few	TRBJ2-7	TRBD1	TGTGCCAGCAGCCGTAGACAGGGGACCTACGAGCAGTACTTC	CASSRRQGTYEQYF
TRBV5-4	few	TRBJ2-5	TRBD2	TGTGCCAGCTCGGGGGGGGGCCTCCAAGAGACCCAGTACTTC	CASSGGGLQETQYF
TRBV5-1	few	TRBJ2-5	-	TGCGCCAGCAGCCCCTTCCGCCCGACAGCAGAAGAGACCCAGTACTTC	CASSPFRPTAEETQYF
TRBV7-2	-	TRBJ1-5	-	TGTGCCAGCAGCTTAGGGAGGAGGCAGCCCCAGCATTTT	CASSLGRRQPQHF
TRBV19	many	TRBJ2-1	TRBD2	TGTGCCAGTAGTATAGAAAGCCCCCTTGGACTAGCGGGGAATAGTGAGCAGTTCTTC	CASSIESPLGLAGNSEQFF
TRBV3-1	few	TRBJ1-5	-	TGTGCCAGCAGCCAAGGCGTGGGGGGGAGCAATCAGCCCCAGCATTTT	CASSQGVGGSNQPQHF
TRBV7-8	few	TRBJ1-4	-	TGTGCCAGCAGCCGTTATGAAAAACTGTTTTTT	CASSRYEKLFF
TRBV3-1	many	TRBJ2-2	-	TGTGCCAGCAGCCAAGCTCTAGGAACCGGGGAGCTGTTTTTT	CASSQALGTGELFF
TRBV20-1	few	TRBJ2-3	-	TGCAGTGCTAGGCTTTCGGACCCGCAGTATTTT	CSARLSDPQYF
TRBV7-9	-	TRBJ2-7	TRBD1	TGTGCCAGCAGCTTACCCGGGACAGGGTCGTACGAGCAGTACTTC	CASSLPGTGSYEQYF
TRBV20-1	many	TRBJ1-5	-	TGCAGTGCTAGAGCGACAGCTAATCAGCCCCAGCATTTT	CSARATANQPQHF
TRBV5-1	many	TRBJ2-3	-	TGCGCCAGCAGCTCACAACGTAGCACAGATACGCAGTATTTT	CASSSQRSTDTQYF
TRBV6-2/TRBV6-3	-	TRBJ2-7	-	TGTGCCAGCAGGCCGGGGGGCGAAGACGAGCAGTACTTC	CASRPGGEDEQYF
TRBV27	many	TRBJ2-2	-	TGTGCCAGCAGTTTTCGACGGGCCGGGGAGCTGTTTTTT	CASSFRRAGELFF
TRBV9	many	TRBJ2-1	TRBD1	TGTGCCAGCAGCGCCGGGACAGGCGCACACAATGAGCAGTTCTTC	CASSAGTGAHNEQFF
TRBV28	-	TRBJ2-3	-	TGTGCCAGCAGTTTCCTAGCCGATTCGCAGTATTTT	CASSFLADSQYF
TRBV12-3/TRBV12-4	-	TRBJ2-5	-	TGTGCCAGCAGAAAGGAGTTAGGGACCCAGTACTTC	CASRKELGTQYF
TRBV7-2	many	TRBJ1-1	-	TGTGCCAGCAGCTTAGTGGGTGTTGCTGAAGCTTTCTTT	CASSLVGVAEAFF
TRBV6-4	many	TRBJ2-2	TRBD1	TGTGCCAGCAGTGCCTCACGGGACAGCCAAGCCGGGGAGCTGTTTTTT	CASSASRDSQAGELFF
TRBV9	-	TRBJ1-5	-	TGTGCCAGCAGCGTAGGGTTCGGAGAGCAGCCCCAGCATTTT	CASSVGFGEQPQHF
TRBV5-1	many	TRBJ1-1	-	TGCGCCAGCAGCTTGCGGGCCTCCAACACTGAAGCTTTCTTT	CASSLRASNTEAFF
TRBV10-3	-	TRBJ1-1	-	TGTGCCATCAGTGCGAGGGGAGGCGGAGAAGCTTTCTTT	CAISARGGGEAFF
TRBV28	many	TRBJ1-1	TRBD1	TGTGCCAGCAGAATAGGAGGGGGCCACAAAGCTTTCTTT	CASRIGGGHKAFF